The 21 T cell receptor beta chains reported below all come from one sample, sequenced in a study of early T cells in non-severe SARS-CoV-2 infection. One entry per CDR3 protein results from TCRdb running MiXCR on the 5' RACE reads. Of around 99,000 distinct CDR3 sequences listed, roughly 17% are singletons. The sequences come from whole blood, collected at baseline. The receptors shown here come from an adult who was a healthcare worker with PCR-confirmed SARS-CoV-2 infection or an uninfected control (not recorded which).

This clonotype was seen a handful of times. The chain uses TRBV6-1 and TRBJ1-5; TRBD1 aligns across 7 bases. Germline V CDR1 and CDR2: MNHNS, SASEGT. The CDR3 runs to 14 residues. The V gene end was trimmed by 5 bases and the J gene end by 5 bases; junction bases not matched to a gene: 6. The CDR3 sequence: CASSPEQGYQPQHF. Here the CDR3 DNA reads TGTGCCAGCAGTCCCGAACAGGGGTATCAGCCCCAGCATTTT.

This clonotype was counted only a few times. The rearrangement uses TRBV6-6 and TRBJ2-7; D is unclear. CDR3 size: 12 residues. Germline CDR1 MNHNY, CDR2 SVGAGI (reference sequence). V lost 2 bases to trimming and J lost 2 bases, with 4 bases between them. The CDR3, as DNA: TGTGCCAGCAGTTACACCGCCTACGAGCAGTACTTC. This sequence encodes CASSYTAYEQYF.

As for this clonotype: A junction boundary mismatches the germline segment, possibly from a read error. This chain joins TRBV5-1 and TRBJ2-1; D uncertain. Germline CDR1 and CDR2: SGHRS and YFSETQ. This CDR3 contains 17 residues. In DNA form, the CDR3 reads TGCGCCGGCAGCTTGTTACCGGACCAGAGCTCCTACAATGAGCAGTTCTTC. Translating it yields CAGSLLPDQSSYNEQFF.

The chain carries TRBV12-2 and TRBJ1-3; TRBD1 is the table's D call and was not checked against the DNA. TRBV12-2 is a pseudogene. The CDR3 consists of 19 residues. The CDR3 region has the DNA TGTGCAAGTCGCTTAGCCCCCACAGGGGCTGGTTTCGGTGGAAACACCATATATTTT. It is translated as CASRLAPTGAGFGGNTIYF.

The gene calls are TRBV6-1 and TRBJ1-5, with a possible D match to TRBD1 (6 bases). The CDR3 runs to 16 residues. CDR1 MNHNS and CDR2 SASEGT come from the germline V gene. Trimming removed 7 bases at V and 2 bases at J, with 18 bases between. CDR3 protein: CASKGQGTSGNQPQHF. The CDR3 nucleotides read TGTGCCAGCAAGGGGCAGGGGACGTCTGGCAATCAGCCCCAGCATTTT.

The rearrangement uses TRBV3-1 and TRBJ2-7; 11 bases fit TRBD2. The CDR3 is 15 residues long. Per the germline V gene, CDR1 is LGHDT and CDR2 is YNNKEL (reference sequence). Trimming removed 4 bases from V and 0 bases from J; junction bases left unmatched: 2. CDR3 nucleotide sequence: TGTGCCAGCAGCCTACTAGCGGGAGCCTCCTACGAGCAGTACTTC. Protein product: CASSLLAGASYEQYF.

This clonotype was seen only a few times. J is TRBJ2-3 and V is TRBV7-2; D is unclear. The V gene's germline CDR1 is SGHTA and CDR2 FQGNSA. V was shortened by 2 bases and J by 0 bases, with 6 bases between the two germline ends. The CDR3 has 14 amino acids. The CDR3 region has the DNA TGTGCCAGCAGCTTACAACAGAGCACAGATACGCAGTATTTT. This encodes CASSLQQSTDTQYF.

The chain is built from TRBV28 and TRBJ1-2, with a possible D match to TRBD1 (6 bases). Germline V gene sequence: CDR1 MDHEN, CDR2 SYDVKM. The CDR3 loop spans 15 amino acids. V was cut by 3 bases and J by 6 bases, with 17 bases left in between. The CDR3 is CASSFIPGAIDGYTF. Written as DNA, the CDR3 is TGTGCCAGCAGTTTTATTCCGGGGGCGATCGATGGCTACACCTTC.

The rearrangement joins TRBV28 to TRBJ1-1; maybe TRBD1 (6 bases). The CDR3 extends over 11 amino acids. The V gene lost 8 bases and the J gene lost 11 bases, with 15 bases spanning the gap. Germline V gives CDR1 MDHEN, CDR2 SYDVKM. CDR3 DNA: TGTGCCAGCGAGGGGGGCCTAGGGGCTTTCTTT. Its protein is CASEGGLGAFF.

This clonotype was observed once. The chain carries TRBV3-1 and TRBJ2-5, with 9 bases lining up with TRBD2. This CDR3 has 14 amino acids. The germline gives CDR1 LGHDT, CDR2 YNNKEL (reference sequence). V was clipped by 4 bases and J by 5 bases; unmatched bases: 5. CDR3 nucleotides: TGTGCCAGCAGCCTAGCGGGAGTACGGGAGACCCAGTACTTC. The encoded protein is CASSLAGVRETQYF.

In nucleotides, the CDR3 is TGCAGTGCTATATCCCGGAACTCGGTTGCGACCCAGTACTTC. Amino acids: CSAISRNSVATQYF. V usage is TRBV20-1 and J usage is TRBJ2-5; no definite D call. This CDR3 is built from 14 residues. From germline, CDR1 is DFQATT and CDR2 SNEGSKA (reference sequence). V gave up 4 bases and J gave up 7 bases, with 19 bases separating them.

The CDR3 spells CAWSVMGSTYYGYTF. The CDR3 nucleotides are TGTGCCTGGAGCGTGATGGGCAGCACCTACTATGGCTACACCTTC. This chain connects TRBV30 to TRBJ1-2, with D uncertain. Germline CDR1 reads GTSNPN; CDR2 reads SVGIG (reference sequence). The ends were cut back, 3 bases at V and 3 bases at J, with 17 bases in the middle. The CDR3 sequence is 15 residues long.

The rearrangement uses TRBV12-3 or TRBV12-4 and TRBJ2-5; TRBD2 matches 8 bases. CDR3 length equals 13 residues. V lost 4 bases and J lost 5; bases outside the gene matches: 3. The CDR3 DNA reads TGTGCCAGCAGTTACAGGACTAGCGAGACCCAGTACTTC. This encodes CASSYRTSETQYF.

This clonotype was seen only a few times. The J gene is TRBJ2-7, the V gene TRBV7-6; a possible D gene is TRBD2 (6 bases). CDR3 length equals 13 residues. Germline V gene lookup returns CDR1 SGHVS and CDR2 FNYEAQ. V lost 1 base and J lost 4, with 8 bases in between. CDR3 sequence: CASSLGGDYEQYF. In nucleotides, the CDR3 is TGTGCCAGCAGCTTAGGCGGGGATTACGAGCAGTACTTC.

As regards this clonotype: A junction end diverges from the germline sequence, so it may reflect a read error. The J gene is TRBJ2-5, the V gene TRBV7-9, with D tentatively TRBD1 (5 bases). CDR3 length: 11 residues. Germline V CDR1 and CDR2: SEHNR, FQNEAQ (reference sequence). The CDR3 spells CASHIQGTFSF. DNA of the CDR3: TGTGCCAGTCACATCCAGGGAACCTTTTCCTTC.

The chain recombines TRBV2 with TRBJ1-2, with D possibly TRBD1 on 5 matching bases. Germline CDR1 reads SNHLY; CDR2 reads FYNNEI. The CDR3 spans 13 residues. Trimming removed 4 bases from V and 4 bases from J, with 10 bases in between. This chain's CDR3 is CASSGQTSYGYTF. The CDR3 DNA reads TGTGCCAGCAGTGGACAGACCTCCTATGGCTACACCTTC.

This clonotype was detected only a few times. The V call is TRBV27, the J call TRBJ2-1, with a tentative D call TRBD2 (5 bases). The CDR3 length is 15 residues. CDR1 is MNHEY, CDR2 SMNVEV, per germline (reference sequence). The V end was cut by 5 bases, the J end by 0 bases, with 11 bases between. The DNA of the CDR3 is TGTGCCAGCAGTGCTAGCCGGCACTCCTACAATGAGCAGTTCTTC. Translating gives CASSASRHSYNEQFF.

This clonotype was observed many times. The rearrangement uses TRBV7-2 and TRBJ2-2, with TRBD2 as a possible D gene (5 bases). The CDR3 is 16 amino acids. Germline V lookup: CDR1 SGHTA, CDR2 FQGNSA. V dropped 2 bases and J dropped 2 bases, with 12 bases sitting between them. The CDR3 loop reads CASSLRSLANTGELFF. CDR3 DNA: TGTGCCAGCAGCTTAAGGTCCCTAGCAAACACCGGGGAGCTGTTTTTT.

This clonotype was seen a few times. The gene calls are TRBV5-6 and TRBJ2-7; D is unclear. This CDR3 comprises 14 residues. CDR1 and CDR2 (germline): SGHDT, YYEEEE. Trimming took 0 bases from V and 6 from J, leaving 13 bases between them. DNA of the CDR3: TGTGCCAGCAGCTTGGGAGCCTCATCTTCCGAGCAGTACTTC. It codes for CASSLGASSSEQYF.

The rearrangement links TRBV6-4 to TRBJ2-1; TRBD1 might be the D (5 bases). Germline CDR1 is MRHNA and CDR2 is SNTAGT. The CDR3 loop spans 14 amino acids. Trimming removed 2 bases at V and 7 bases at J, with 12 bases between. CDR3 region: CASSDRGIGNEQFF. The CDR3 DNA is TGTGCCAGCAGTGACAGGGGCATTGGAAATGAGCAGTTCTTC.

This clonotype has a handful of counts. The chain couples TRBV20-1 to TRBJ2-1; 11 nucleotides line up with TRBD2. Germline V gives CDR1 DFQATT, CDR2 SNEGSKA (reference sequence). The CDR3 loop spans 18 amino acids. The V and J ends lost 3 bases and 0 bases, in that order; junction bases with no gene match: 10. In DNA, the CDR3 is TGCAGTGCTAGTGAGGCTAGCGGGAGGTCAAGCTCCTACAATGAGCAGTTCTTC. This gives the protein CSASEASGRSSSYNEQFF.